This entry is about one T cell receptor (beta chain). Trimming removed 3 bases from V and 3 bases from J, with 24 bases in between. This CDR3 is 19 amino acids long. The germline gives CDR1 MGHRA, CDR2 YSYEKL. This entry belongs to a study of T cell responses to AZD1222 COVID-19 vaccine. TCRdb's copy holds only in-frame clones and misses some; the assay was immunoSEQ multiplex PCR. Of 150,000 to 200,000 clones in the sample, roughly 94% were seen once. This specimen was peripheral blood, taken 28 days after the second AZD1222 dose. The sequence derives from an adult who received the AZD1222 COVID-19 vaccine. The V gene is TRBV4-1, the J gene TRBJ2-1; possible D gene TRBD2, 7 bases. Here the CDR3 reads CASSHPRGGKLAVYNEQFF. CDR3 nucleotide sequence: TGCGCCAGCAGCCATCCTCGAGGGGGTAAGCTAGCGGTCTACAATGAGCAGTTCTTC.